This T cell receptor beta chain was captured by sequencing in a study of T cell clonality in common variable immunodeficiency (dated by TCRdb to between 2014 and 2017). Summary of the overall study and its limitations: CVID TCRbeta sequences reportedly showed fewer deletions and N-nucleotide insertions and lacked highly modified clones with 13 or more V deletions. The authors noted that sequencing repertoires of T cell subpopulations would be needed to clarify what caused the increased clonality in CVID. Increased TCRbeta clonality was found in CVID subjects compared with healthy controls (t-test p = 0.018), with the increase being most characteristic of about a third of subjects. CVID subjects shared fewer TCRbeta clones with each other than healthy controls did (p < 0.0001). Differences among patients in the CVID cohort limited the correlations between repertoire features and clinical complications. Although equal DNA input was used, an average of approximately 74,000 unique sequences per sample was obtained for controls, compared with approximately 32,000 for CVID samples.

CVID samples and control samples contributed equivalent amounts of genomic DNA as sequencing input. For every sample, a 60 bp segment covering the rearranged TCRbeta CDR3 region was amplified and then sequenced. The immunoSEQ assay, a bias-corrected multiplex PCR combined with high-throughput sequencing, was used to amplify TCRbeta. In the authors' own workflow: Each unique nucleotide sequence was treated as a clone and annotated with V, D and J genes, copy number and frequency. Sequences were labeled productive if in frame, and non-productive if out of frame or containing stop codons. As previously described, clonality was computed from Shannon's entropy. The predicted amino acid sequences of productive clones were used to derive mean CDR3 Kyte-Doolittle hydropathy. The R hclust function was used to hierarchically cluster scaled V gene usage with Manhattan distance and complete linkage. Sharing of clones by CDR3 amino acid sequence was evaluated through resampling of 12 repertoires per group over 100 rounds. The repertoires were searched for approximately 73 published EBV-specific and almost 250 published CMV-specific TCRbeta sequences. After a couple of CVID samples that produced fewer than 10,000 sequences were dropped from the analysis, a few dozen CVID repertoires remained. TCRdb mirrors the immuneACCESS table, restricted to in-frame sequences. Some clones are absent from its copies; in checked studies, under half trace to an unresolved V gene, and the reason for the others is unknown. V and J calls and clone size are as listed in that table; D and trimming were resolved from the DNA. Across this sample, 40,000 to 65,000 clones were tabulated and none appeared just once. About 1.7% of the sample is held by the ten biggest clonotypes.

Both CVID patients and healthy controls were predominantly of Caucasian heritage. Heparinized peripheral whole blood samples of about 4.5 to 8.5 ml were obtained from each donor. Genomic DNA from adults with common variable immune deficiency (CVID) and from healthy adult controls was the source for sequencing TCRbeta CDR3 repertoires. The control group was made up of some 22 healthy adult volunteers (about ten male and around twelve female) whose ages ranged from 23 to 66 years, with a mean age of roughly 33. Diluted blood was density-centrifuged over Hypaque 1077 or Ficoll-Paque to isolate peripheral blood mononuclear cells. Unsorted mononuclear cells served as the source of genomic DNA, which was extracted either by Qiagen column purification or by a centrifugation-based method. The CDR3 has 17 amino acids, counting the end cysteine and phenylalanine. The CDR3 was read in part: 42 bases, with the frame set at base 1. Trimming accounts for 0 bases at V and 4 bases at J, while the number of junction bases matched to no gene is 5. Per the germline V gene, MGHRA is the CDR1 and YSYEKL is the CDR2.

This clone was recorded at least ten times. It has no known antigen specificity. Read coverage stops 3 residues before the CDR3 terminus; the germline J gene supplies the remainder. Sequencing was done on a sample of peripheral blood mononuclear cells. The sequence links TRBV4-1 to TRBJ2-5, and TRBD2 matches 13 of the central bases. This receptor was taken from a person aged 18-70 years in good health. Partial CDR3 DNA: TGCGCCAGCAGCCAAGATACTAGCGGGGGGGAAGGAGAGACC. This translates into CASSQDTSGGEGET. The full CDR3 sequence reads CASSQDTSGGEGETQYF.